A single sample is the source of the 29 T cell receptor beta chains below, sequenced in a study of blood T cell repertoires in COVID-19. The repertoire was sequenced with immunoSEQ multiplex PCR; TCRdb's copy has only in-frame clones and lacks some. The table lists 70,000 to 100,000 clones, about 71% of them singletons. Sequenced sample: peripheral blood. These TCRs come from a woman aged 55-75 years in a cohort sampled during active or convalescent COVID-19.

This rearrangement joins TRBV3-1 (or the pseudogene TRBV3-2) to TRBJ2-7; weak D call: TRBD2 (7 bases). In germline, CDR1 is LGHDT, CDR2 YNNKEL (reference sequence). Deletions cut 4 bases from V and 0 bases from J, with 19 bases between. This CDR3 contains 17 residues. In nucleotides, the CDR3 is TGTGCCAGCAGCCCCCTCCCGCGGGGGCCGTACTCCTACGAGCAGTACTTC. It translates to CASSPLPRGPYSYEQYF.

The chain couples TRBV7-9 to TRBJ1-4; 7 bases align to TRBD1. Trimming cost V 1 base and J 7 bases; bases outside gene matches: 12. The CDR3 sequence is 17 residues long. Germline loops: CDR1 SEHNR, CDR2 FQNEAQ (reference sequence). CDR3 DNA sequence: TGTGCCAGCAGCTTAGTAGGGGGGACAGAGAGAATTGAAAAACTGTTTTTT. This encodes CASSLVGGTERIEKLFF.

The rearrangement links TRBV6-2 or TRBV6-3 to TRBJ2-7; D remains ambiguous. The CDR3 is 11 residues long. The germline V gene has CDR1 MNHEY and CDR2 SVGEGT. The V end lost 5 bases, the J end lost 11 bases, and 13 bases lay between the germline ends. The CDR3 here is CASSQTMGKYF. CDR3 nucleotide sequence: TGTGCCAGCAGTCAGACGATGGGCAAGTACTTC.

The V gene is TRBV28, the J gene TRBJ1-5; D unresolved. The CDR3 is 12 amino acids. Germline CDR1 reads MDHEN; CDR2 reads SYDVKM. Trimming left V 3 bases short and J 6 bases short, with 6 bases between. CDR3 protein: CASSFSVQPQHF. The CDR3 region has the DNA TGTGCCAGCAGTTTTTCGGTTCAGCCCCAGCATTTT. Drawing the rest from reference TRBV28 and TRBJ1-5, the complete variable domain is DVKVTQSSRYLVKRTGEKVFLECVQDMDHENMFWYRQDPGLGLRLIYFSYDVKMKEKGDIPEGYSVSREKKERFSLILESASTNQTSMYLCASSFSVQPQHFGDGTRLSIL.

The J gene is TRBJ1-2, the V gene TRBV6-5; 8 nucleotides agree with TRBD1. Trimming cost V 6 bases and J 4 bases; bases outside gene matches: 4. CDR1 and CDR2 (germline): MNHEY, SVGAGI. The CDR3 consists of 13 residues. The chain's CDR3 is CASRIGTGYGYTF. CDR3 DNA: TGTGCCAGCAGAATTGGGACAGGCTATGGCTACACCTTC.

This clone was counted a single time. This chain uses TRBV7-2 with TRBJ1-2, with 7 bases fitting TRBD1. CDR3 length equals 15 residues. Germline loops: CDR1 SGHTA, CDR2 FQGNSA. With 1 base clipped from V and 6 bases from J, the junction kept 8 bases outside the gene matches. CDR3 sequence: CASSLDSRGTDGYTF. The CDR3 nucleotides read TGTGCCAGCAGCTTAGACTCCAGGGGGACGGATGGCTACACCTTC.

The J gene is TRBJ2-5, the V gene TRBV5-1; 9 nucleotides agree with TRBD2. Germline trimming cut 1 base from V and 1 base from J; bases unmatched to any gene: 5. Looked up from germline, CDR1 is SGHRS and CDR2 is YFSETQ. CDR3 length: 16 residues. CDR3 loop: CASSLRVAGAQETQYF. As DNA, the CDR3 is TGCGCCAGCAGCTTGCGGGTAGCGGGAGCCCAAGAGACCCAGTACTTC.

J is TRBJ2-1 and V is TRBV19; 8 nucleotides match TRBD2. The J segment lost 4 bases and the V segment lost 6 bases, leaving 8 bases of the junction unmatched. The CDR3 consists of 15 residues. The germline V gene has CDR1 LNHDA and CDR2 SQIVND (reference sequence). CDR3 region: CASSHRGGPYNEQFF. In nucleotides, the CDR3 is TGTGCCAGTAGCCACCGGGGGGGCCCATACAATGAGCAGTTCTTC.

This clone appeared a single time. The chain is built from TRBV24-1 and TRBJ1-5, with 9 positions matching TRBD1. Trimming at V came to 7 bases and at J to 2 bases, leaving 5 bases not matched to a gene. The CDR3 has 15 amino acids. CDR1 and CDR2 from the germline V gene are KGHDR and SFDVKD. The CDR3 nucleotides are TGTGCCACCAGCCCGGGACAGGGTGGCAATCAGCCCCAGCATTTT. Translation gives CATSPGQGGNQPQHF.

The chain joins TRBV5-4 to TRBJ1-2; D unresolved. This CDR3 region has 13 residues. Germline CDR1 SGHNT, CDR2 YYREEE (reference sequence). Deletions cut 0 bases from V and 4 bases from J, with 7 bases between. This CDR3 is CASSLDPFYGYTF. CDR3 nucleotide sequence: TGTGCCAGCAGCTTGGATCCATTCTATGGCTACACCTTC.

The chain carries TRBV27 and TRBJ2-3; 7 nucleotides agree with TRBD2. Per germline, CDR1 MNHEY and CDR2 SMNVEV (reference sequence). This CDR3 contains 16 residues. V lost 4 bases to trimming and J lost 1 base; unmatched junction nucleotides: 8. The DNA for the CDR3 is TGTGCCAGCAGTTCACCCAGCGGGGCACGCACAGATACGCAGTATTTT. Protein product: CASSSPSGARTDTQYF.

The CDR3, as DNA: TGCGCCAGCAGCCAAGTAGCGGGGGGGCTTTTTGAGCAGTTCTTC. Amino acids: CASSQVAGGLFEQFF. The V call is TRBV4-1, the J call TRBJ2-1, with 11 bases that match TRBD2. There are 15 residues in the CDR3. Germline V CDR1 and CDR2: MGHRA, YSYEKL. V was clipped by 1 base and J by 9 bases; unmatched bases: 5.

This chain uses TRBV4-2 with TRBJ1-4; 7 positions match TRBD1. CDR1 LGHNA and CDR2 YNFKEQ come from the germline V gene. Germline trimming cut 5 bases from V and 7 bases from J; bases unmatched to any gene: 10. CDR3 size: 15 residues. The CDR3 nucleotides read TGTGCCAGCAGCGCGACTGGACAGGACGGTGAAAAACTGTTTTTT. Translating it yields CASSATGQDGEKLFF.

This clone was found once. This rearrangement joins TRBV6-5 to TRBJ2-1, with 9 positions matching TRBD1. Trimming took 4 bases from V and 0 from J; bases not matched to a gene: 1. The CDR3 is made up of 15 amino acids. CDR1 is MNHEY, CDR2 SVGAGI, per germline. The CDR3 coding sequence is TGTGCCAGCAGTTCGACAGGGGGCTCCTACAATGAGCAGTTCTTC. Translation gives CASSSTGGSYNEQFF.

The CDR3, as DNA: TGCGCCAGCAGCCAAGCCGGGACTAGTGGCTACGAGCAGTACTTC. This sequence encodes CASSQAGTSGYEQYF. V and J are TRBV4-1 and TRBJ2-7; 8 bases line up with TRBD2. The CDR3 consists of 15 residues. The V and J ends lost 1 base and 3 bases, in that order; junction bases with no gene match: 5. CDR1 MGHRA and CDR2 YSYEKL come from the germline V gene.

The table lists this clone with a count of one. The CDR3, as DNA: TGTGCCAGCAGCTTAGACGGGATGAGCACAGATACGCAGTATTTT. Translating it yields CASSLDGMSTDTQYF. This chain links TRBV7-3 with TRBJ2-3; D might be TRBD2 (5 bases). The germline gives CDR1 SGHTA, CDR2 FQGTGA. The CDR3 has 15 amino acids. V shed 2 bases and J shed 0 bases, with 9 bases lying between them.

V and J are TRBV2 and TRBJ1-5, with 7 bases fitting TRBD1. J lost 6 bases, V lost 7 bases, and 15 bases had no gene match. In germline, CDR1 is SNHLY, CDR2 FYNNEI. The CDR3 is made up of 16 amino acids. The CDR3 DNA is TGTGCCAGCAATTTTAGGGGGAGACAGGGTGGTCAGCCCCAGCATTTT. This gives the protein CASNFRGRQGGQPQHF.

The CDR3, as DNA: TGTGCCAGCAGCGTAGAACTGGTCACAGATACGCAGTATTTT. It encodes CASSVELVTDTQYF. The chain employs TRBV9 and TRBJ2-3; D is unclear. The CDR3 extends over 14 amino acids. Germline loops: CDR1 SGDLS, CDR2 YYNGEE. Trimming took 0 bases from V and 2 from J, leaving 7 bases between them.

This clone was picked up one time. This CDR3 is CASSARGRDEKLFF. CDR3 nucleotide sequence: TGTGCCAGCAGCGCCAGGGGCAGGGACGAAAAACTGTTTTTT. The chain has TRBV9 and TRBJ1-4; tentative D call: TRBD1 (6 bases). Trimming took off 3 bases at V and 8 bases at J, with 14 bases between the two ends. Germline-derived CDR1 and CDR2 are SGDLS and YYNGEE. The length of the CDR3 is 14 residues.

The rearrangement joins TRBV20-1 to TRBJ1-5; tentatively, D is TRBD1 (6 bases). With 3 bases removed from V and 0 bases from J, the gap between germline ends came to 15 bases. CDR1 is DFQATT and CDR2 is SNEGSKA in the germline V gene (reference sequence). The CDR3 is 16 amino acids. The CDR3 region has the DNA TGCAGTGCTAGTCGACAGGTTCGTTTTAGCAATCAGCCCCAGCATTTT. The encoded protein is CSASRQVRFSNQPQHF.

The chain carries TRBV5-1 and TRBJ1-1, with D maybe TRBD1 (5 bases). The CDR3 runs to 15 residues. Germline assignment: CDR1 SGHRS and CDR2 YFSETQ. The V end was cut by 4 bases, the J end by 0 bases, with 13 bases between. In nucleotides, the CDR3 is TGCGCCAGCAGCAAGACAGTCCCCATGAACACTGAAGCTTTCTTT. It specifies CASSKTVPMNTEAFF.

This clone turned up a few times. The chain carries TRBV19 and TRBJ1-5; 7 bases fit TRBD1. The CDR3 length is 15 residues. V gave up 10 bases and J gave up 6 bases; unmatched junction bases: 15. Germline CDR1 is LNHDA and CDR2 is SQIVND (reference sequence). The CDR3 protein is CATASTGGGPQPQHF. The CDR3 region has the DNA TGTGCCACCGCATCGACAGGAGGGGGCCCTCAGCCCCAGCATTTT.

This chain uses TRBV28 with TRBJ2-3; 7 nucleotides agree with TRBD2. The CDR3 totals 14 residues. CDR1 and CDR2 (germline): MDHEN, SYDVKM. J was trimmed by 6 bases and V by 6 bases; bases with no gene match: 9. CDR3 DNA sequence: TGTGCCAGCAGCCCCGGGACTATGGGGGATACGCAGTATTTT. This sequence encodes CASSPGTMGDTQYF.

The J gene is TRBJ1-1, the V gene TRBV7-8, with a possible D match to TRBD1 (6 bases). The germline V and J ends were trimmed by 4 bases and 4 bases, with 16 bases remaining between them. Germline-derived CDR1 and CDR2 are SGHVS and FQNEAQ. The CDR3 has 15 residues. This chain's CDR3 is CASSYKQGSGTEAFF. The CDR3 DNA is TGTGCCAGCAGCTATAAACAGGGTAGTGGCACTGAAGCTTTCTTT.

This clone was detected ten times or more. The chain combines TRBV6-1 with TRBJ2-5, with D hard to call. The CDR3 contains 16 residues. The V and J ends lost 4 bases and 5 bases respectively, with 20 bases between them. Germline V gene data show CDR1 as MNHNS and CDR2 as SASEGT. The CDR3 loop reads CASSAPLLPNGETQYF. The CDR3 DNA follows: TGTGCCAGCAGTGCCCCCCTGCTTCCCAACGGGGAGACCCAGTACTTC.

This clone was seen once. The V gene is TRBV5-1, the J gene TRBJ2-3; 8 bases map to TRBD2. This CDR3 contains 17 residues. The V segment lost 1 base and the J segment 4 bases; nucleotides outside the gene matches: 11. CDR1 and CDR2 (germline): SGHRS, YFSETQ. CDR3 DNA: TGCGCCAGCAGCTTGAGTACTAGCGGACTCCACGCAGATACGCAGTATTTT. Protein: CASSLSTSGLHADTQYF.

The chain employs TRBV29-1 and TRBJ1-5; unclear D gene. This CDR3 spans 13 amino acids. Germline V lookup: CDR1 SQVTM, CDR2 ANQGSEA. The V end lost 6 bases, the J end lost 1 base, and 10 bases lay between the germline ends. DNA of the CDR3: TGCAGCGTAAGAGGGTCGAGCAATCAGCCCCAGCATTTT. Protein product: CSVRGSSNQPQHF. The full variable domain, its missing parts supplied by reference TRBV29-1 and TRBJ1-5, is SAVISQKPSRDICQRGTSLTIQCQVDSQVTMMFWYRQQPGQSLTLIATANQGSEATYESGFVIDKFPISRPNLTFSTLTVSNMSPEDSSIYLCSVRGSSNQPQHFGDGTRLSIL.

This chain joins TRBV7-3 and TRBJ2-7; D possibly corresponds to TRBD1 (6 bases). V dropped 5 bases and J dropped 6 bases, with 14 bases sitting between them. Per germline, CDR1 SGHTA and CDR2 FQGTGA. The CDR3 covers 13 residues. The chain's CDR3 is CASSRTTGREQYF. The CDR3 coding sequence is TGTGCCAGCAGCCGAACTACAGGGCGCGAGCAGTACTTC.

The chain links TRBV18 to TRBJ1-6; 9 positions match TRBD1. Germline assignment: CDR1 KGHSH and CDR2 LQKENI. This CDR3 is built from 16 residues. Trimming at V came to 6 bases and at J to 8 bases, leaving 11 bases not matched to a gene. CDR3 region: CASSQGPGQGDSPLHF. Written as DNA, the CDR3 is TGTGCCAGCTCCCAGGGCCCGGGACAGGGAGATTCACCCCTCCACTTT.